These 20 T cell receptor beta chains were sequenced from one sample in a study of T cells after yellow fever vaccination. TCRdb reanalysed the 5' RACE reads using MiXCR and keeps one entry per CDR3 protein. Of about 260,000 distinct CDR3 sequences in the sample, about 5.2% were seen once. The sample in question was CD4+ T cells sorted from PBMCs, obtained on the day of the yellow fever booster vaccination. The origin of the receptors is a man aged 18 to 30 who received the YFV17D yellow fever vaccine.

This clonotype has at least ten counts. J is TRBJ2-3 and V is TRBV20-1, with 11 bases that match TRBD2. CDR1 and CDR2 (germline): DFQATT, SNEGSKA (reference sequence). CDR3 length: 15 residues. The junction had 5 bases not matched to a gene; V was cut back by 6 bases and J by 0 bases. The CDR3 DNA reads TGCAGTGCGCAGACTAGCGGGGCTAGCACAGATACGCAGTATTTT. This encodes CSAQTSGASTDTQYF.

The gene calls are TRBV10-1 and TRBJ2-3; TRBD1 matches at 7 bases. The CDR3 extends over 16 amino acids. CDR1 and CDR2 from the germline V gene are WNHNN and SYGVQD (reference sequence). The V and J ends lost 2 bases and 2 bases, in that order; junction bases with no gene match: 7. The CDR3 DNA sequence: TGCGCCAGCAGTGAGACAGCCGGGACAGACACAGATACGCAGTATTTT. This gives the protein CASSETAGTDTDTQYF.

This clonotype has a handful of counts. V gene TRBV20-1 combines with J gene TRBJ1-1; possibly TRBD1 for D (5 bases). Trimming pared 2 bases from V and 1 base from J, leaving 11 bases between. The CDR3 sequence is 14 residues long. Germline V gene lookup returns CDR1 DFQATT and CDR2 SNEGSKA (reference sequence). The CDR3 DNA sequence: TGCAGTGCTAGACGGGGGACTGGGAACACTGAAGCTTTCTTT. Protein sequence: CSARRGTGNTEAFF.

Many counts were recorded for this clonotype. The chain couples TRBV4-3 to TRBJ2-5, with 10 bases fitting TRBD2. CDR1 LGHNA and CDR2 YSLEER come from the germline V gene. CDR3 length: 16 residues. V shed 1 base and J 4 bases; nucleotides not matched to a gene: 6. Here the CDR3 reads CASSQGVAGGGETQYF. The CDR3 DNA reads TGCGCCAGCAGCCAAGGAGTAGCGGGGGGCGGAGAGACCCAGTACTTC.

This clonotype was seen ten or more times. In DNA form, the CDR3 reads TGTGCCAGCAAAAGCAACAGAGGCTACACCGGGGAGCTGTTTTTT. Translation: CASKSNRGYTGELFF. The V and J genes are TRBV25-1 and TRBJ2-2; D is ambiguous. Germline CDR1 is MGHDK and CDR2 is SYGVNS. This CDR3 region has 15 residues. Deletions cut 7 bases from V and 3 bases from J, with 15 bases between.

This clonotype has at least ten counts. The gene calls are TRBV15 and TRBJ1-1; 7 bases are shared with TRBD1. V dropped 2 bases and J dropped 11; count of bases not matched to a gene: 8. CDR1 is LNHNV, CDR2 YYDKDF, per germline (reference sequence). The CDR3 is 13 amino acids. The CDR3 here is CATSRLTGRGAFF. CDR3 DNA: TGTGCCACCAGCAGACTGACAGGGCGGGGGGCTTTCTTT.

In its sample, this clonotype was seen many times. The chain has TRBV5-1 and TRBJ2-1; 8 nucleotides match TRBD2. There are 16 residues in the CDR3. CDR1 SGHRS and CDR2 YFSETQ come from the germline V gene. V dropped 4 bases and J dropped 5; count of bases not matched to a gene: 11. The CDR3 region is CASSEGIGGADNEQFF. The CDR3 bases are TGCGCCAGCAGCGAAGGTATCGGGGGGGCCGACAATGAGCAGTTCTTC.

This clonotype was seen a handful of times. CDR3 region: CASSYLGQVKAFF. Here the CDR3 DNA reads TGTGCCAGCAGTTATTTGGGGCAGGTAAAAGCTTTCTTT. The V gene is TRBV6-5, the J gene TRBJ1-1; TRBD1 is a possible D gene (5 bases). Germline V lookup: CDR1 MNHEY, CDR2 SVGAGI. This CDR3 spans 13 amino acids. Trimming took 3 bases from V and 9 from J, leaving 14 bases between them.

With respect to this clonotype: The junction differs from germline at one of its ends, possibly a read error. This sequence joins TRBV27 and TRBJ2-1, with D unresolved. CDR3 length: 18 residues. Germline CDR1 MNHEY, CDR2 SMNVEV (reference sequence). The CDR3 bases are TGTGCCAGCAGTACCCTTGTCGGACGCGGTAACTCCTTCAATGAGCAGTTCTTC. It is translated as CASSTLVGRGNSFNEQFF.

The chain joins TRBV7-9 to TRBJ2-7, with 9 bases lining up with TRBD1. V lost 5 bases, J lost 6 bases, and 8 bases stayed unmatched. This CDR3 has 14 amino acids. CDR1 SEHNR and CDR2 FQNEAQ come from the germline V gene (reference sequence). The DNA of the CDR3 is TGTGCCAGCAGCGCCCGGGACAGGGCTTGCGAGCAGTACGTC. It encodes CASSARDRACEQYV.

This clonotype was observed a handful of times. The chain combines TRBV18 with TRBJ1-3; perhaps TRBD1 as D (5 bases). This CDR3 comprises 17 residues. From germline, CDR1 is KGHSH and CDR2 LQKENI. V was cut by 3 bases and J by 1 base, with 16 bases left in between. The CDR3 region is CASSPRTGALSGNTIYF. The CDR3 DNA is TGTGCCAGCTCACCGAGGACTGGGGCCCTTTCTGGAAACACCATATATTTT.

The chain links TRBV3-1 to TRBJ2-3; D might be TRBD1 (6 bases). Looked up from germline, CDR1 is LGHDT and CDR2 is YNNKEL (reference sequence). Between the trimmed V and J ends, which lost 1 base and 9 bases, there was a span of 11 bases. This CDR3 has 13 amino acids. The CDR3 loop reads CASSQGQGSTQYF. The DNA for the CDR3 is TGTGCCAGCAGCCAAGGTCAGGGGTCCACGCAGTATTTT.

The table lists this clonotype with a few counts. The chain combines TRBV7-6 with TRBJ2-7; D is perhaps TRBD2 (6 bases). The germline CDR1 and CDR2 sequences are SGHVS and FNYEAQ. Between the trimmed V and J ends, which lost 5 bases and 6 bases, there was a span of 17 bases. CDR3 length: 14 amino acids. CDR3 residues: CASSPRGFDSEQYF. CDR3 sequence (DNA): TGTGCCAGCAGCCCGCGGGGCTTCGATAGCGAGCAGTACTTC.

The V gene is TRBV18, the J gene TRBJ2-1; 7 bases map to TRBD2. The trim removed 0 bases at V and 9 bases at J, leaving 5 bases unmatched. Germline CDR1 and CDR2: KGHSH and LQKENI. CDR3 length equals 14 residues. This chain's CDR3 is CASSPPRGGSEQFF. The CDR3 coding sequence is TGTGCCAGCTCACCACCGAGGGGAGGGAGTGAGCAGTTCTTC. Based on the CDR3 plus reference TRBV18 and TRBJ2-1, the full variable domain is NAGVMQNPRHLVRRRGQEARLRCSPMKGHSHVYWYRQLPEEGLKFMVYLQKENIIDESGMPKERFSAEFPKEGPSILRIQQVVRGDSAAYFCASSPPRGGSEQFFGPGTRLTVL.

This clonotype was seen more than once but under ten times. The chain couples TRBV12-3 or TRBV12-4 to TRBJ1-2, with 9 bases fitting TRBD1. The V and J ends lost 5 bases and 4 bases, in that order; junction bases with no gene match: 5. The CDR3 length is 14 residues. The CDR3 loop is CASSRGDRAYGYTF. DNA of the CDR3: TGTGCCAGCAGTCGAGGGGACAGGGCCTATGGCTACACCTTC.

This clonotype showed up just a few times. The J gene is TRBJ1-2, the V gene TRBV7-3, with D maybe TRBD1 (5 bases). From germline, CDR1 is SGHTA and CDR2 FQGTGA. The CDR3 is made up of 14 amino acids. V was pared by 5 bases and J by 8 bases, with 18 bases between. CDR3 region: CASSGGDRARGYTF. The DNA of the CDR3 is TGTGCCAGCAGCGGAGGGGACCGCGCGCGCGGCTACACCTTC.

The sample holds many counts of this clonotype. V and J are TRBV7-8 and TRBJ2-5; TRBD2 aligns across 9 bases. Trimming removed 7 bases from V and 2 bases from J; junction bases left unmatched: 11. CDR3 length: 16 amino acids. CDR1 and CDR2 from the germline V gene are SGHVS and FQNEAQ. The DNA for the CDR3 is TGTGCCAGCACCCCCCGAGCGGGGGGATCTCAAGAGACCCAGTACTTC. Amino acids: CASTPRAGGSQETQYF.

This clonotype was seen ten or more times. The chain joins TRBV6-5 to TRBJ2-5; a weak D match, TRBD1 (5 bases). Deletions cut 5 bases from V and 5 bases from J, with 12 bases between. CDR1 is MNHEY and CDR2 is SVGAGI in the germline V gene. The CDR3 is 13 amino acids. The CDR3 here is CASSPMGLETQYF. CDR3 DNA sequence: TGTGCCAGCAGTCCCATGGGGCTTGAGACCCAGTACTTC.

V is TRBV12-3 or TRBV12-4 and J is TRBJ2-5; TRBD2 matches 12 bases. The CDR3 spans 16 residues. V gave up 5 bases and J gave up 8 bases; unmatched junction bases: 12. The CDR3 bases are TGTGCCAGCAGTGCCTCGACTAGCGGGGGCCCTCGCACCCAGTACTTC. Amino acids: CASSASTSGGPRTQYF.

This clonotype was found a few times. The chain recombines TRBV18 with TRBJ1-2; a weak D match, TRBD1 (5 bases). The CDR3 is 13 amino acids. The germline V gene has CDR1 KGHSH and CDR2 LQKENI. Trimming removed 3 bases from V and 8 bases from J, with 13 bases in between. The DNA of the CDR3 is TGTGCCAGCTCACCTGGGCAGGGAAACGGCTACACCTTC. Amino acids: CASSPGQGNGYTF.